A single sample gave rise to the 25 T cell receptor beta chains below, sequenced in a study of shared clonotypes between healthy human individuals. Naive CD8 cells were CD45RO-negative, positively selected for CCR7, excluding terminally differentiated effector memory CD45RA+ cells. Data came from immunoSEQ multiplex PCR; TCRdb stores just in-frame clones and leaves some out. Among a few million clones listed, just under 95% were seen once. Sample: naive CD8+ T cells from PBMCs. Source of these receptors: a man between 18 and 35 years old in good health. Some clones in this sample may be carry-over from other donors' samples.

The rearrangement links TRBV7-9 to TRBJ1-5, with D perhaps matching TRBD1 (6 bases). Trimming stripped 10 bases from V and 7 bases from J, with 20 bases between. The CDR3 spans 14 residues. Germline CDR1 SEHNR, CDR2 FQNEAQ (reference sequence). CDR3 bases: TGTGCCACAGGGGAGGTTGGGCTTGAGCAGCCCCAGCATTTT. Protein product: CATGEVGLEQPQHF.

The genes are TRBV4-1 and TRBJ1-1; 7 positions match TRBD1. The junction had 2 bases not matched to a gene; V was cut back by 6 bases and J by 1 base. The CDR3 has 13 amino acids. CDR1 is MGHRA and CDR2 is YSYEKL in the germline V gene. In nucleotides, the CDR3 is TGCGCCAGCAGAAGGGGGCGGAACACTGAAGCTTTCTTT. Translating it yields CASRRGRNTEAFF.

The chain combines TRBV19 with TRBJ1-5; D unclear. The V end was cut by 7 bases, the J end by 4 bases, with 11 bases between. CDR3 length equals 13 residues. Germline lookup yields CDR1 LNHDA and CDR2 SQIVND (reference sequence). The CDR3 DNA reads TGTGCCAGTACCCACAGCGGGAATCAGCCCCAGCATTTT. Encoded protein: CASTHSGNQPQHF.

This chain joins TRBV27 and TRBJ2-3; unclear D gene. This CDR3 has 15 residues. Trimming cost V 1 base and J 0 bases, with 8 bases left between them. CDR1 and CDR2 (germline): MNHEY, SMNVEV (reference sequence). The CDR3 is CASSLYDGSTDTQYF. CDR3 DNA: TGTGCCAGCAGTTTATATGACGGGAGCACAGATACGCAGTATTTT.

The chain uses TRBV11-2 and TRBJ1-4; weak D call: TRBD1 (5 bases). V dropped 0 bases and J dropped 13 bases, with 6 bases sitting between them. CDR3 length: 11 residues. Germline CDR1 and CDR2: SGHAT and FQNNGV. CDR3 sequence: CASSLEGGLFF. CDR3 nucleotide sequence: TGTGCCAGCAGCTTAGAGGGGGGACTGTTTTTT.

The V call is TRBV28, the J call TRBJ2-2; no clear D gene. The V end lost 3 bases, the J end lost 4 bases, and 15 bases lay between the germline ends. The CDR3 runs 16 residues. Germline loops: CDR1 MDHEN, CDR2 SYDVKM. The CDR3 coding sequence is TGTGCCAGCAGTTTGACGGCAGTGGTTCGCACCGGGGAGCTGTTTTTT. This sequence encodes CASSLTAVVRTGELFF. The variable domain in full, completed from reference TRBV28 and TRBJ2-2, reads DVKVTQSSRYLVKRTGEKVFLECVQDMDHENMFWYRQDPGLGLRLIYFSYDVKMKEKGDIPEGYSVSREKKERFSLILESASTNQTSMYLCASSLTAVVRTGELFFGEGSRLTVL.

This clone was observed once. V gene TRBV6-5 combines with J gene TRBJ2-7; the D gene is possibly TRBD2 (6 bases). Germline loops: CDR1 MNHEY, CDR2 SVGAGI. V lost 4 bases, J lost 3 bases, and 10 bases lay in between. The CDR3 contains 13 residues. The CDR3 spells CASSWRDGYEQYF. The CDR3 nucleotides read TGTGCCAGCAGTTGGCGGGACGGCTACGAGCAGTACTTC.

This chain links TRBV7-3 with TRBJ2-6; D is possibly TRBD1 (6 bases). V was trimmed by 4 bases and J by 2 bases, leaving 9 bases between them. CDR1 is SGHTA and CDR2 is FQGTGA in the germline V gene. The length of the CDR3 is 15 residues. CDR3 protein: CASSWQGTGANVLTF. CDR3 nucleotide sequence: TGTGCCAGCAGCTGGCAGGGGACTGGGGCCAACGTCCTGACTTTC. The full variable domain, with the rest looked up from reference TRBV7-3 and TRBJ2-6, is GAGVSQTPSNKVTEKGKYVELRCDPISGHTALYWYRQSLGQGPEFLIYFQGTGAADDSGLPNDRFFAVRPEGSVSTLKIQRTERGDSAVYLCASSWQGTGANVLTFGAGSRLTVL.

This chain links TRBV11-2 with TRBJ2-6; the D is unclear. Trimming cost V 5 bases and J 3 bases, with 20 bases left between them. CDR3 length equals 18 residues. The V gene's germline CDR1 is SGHAT and CDR2 FQNNGV. CDR3 region: CASSASRASLYGANVLTF. The DNA of the CDR3 is TGTGCCAGCAGCGCAAGTCGTGCGTCTTTGTATGGGGCCAACGTCCTGACTTTC.

This clone has a single count. The chain joins TRBV10-3 to TRBJ2-7; D is ambiguous. CDR3 length equals 14 residues. V lost 0 bases, J lost 2 bases, and 8 bases lay in between. Per germline, CDR1 ENHRY and CDR2 SYGVKD. CDR3 coding DNA: TGTGCCATCAGTGAGTCTACAATGACCTACGAGCAGTACTTC. The encoded protein is CAISESTMTYEQYF.

The V call is TRBV6-1, the J call TRBJ2-2, with 7 nucleotides matching TRBD2. The junction had 8 bases not matched to a gene; V was cut back by 4 bases and J by 6 bases. The CDR3 length is 15 residues. Germline CDR1 MNHNS, CDR2 SASEGT. CDR3 sequence: CASSGWGGDPGELFF. In nucleotides, the CDR3 is TGTGCCAGCAGTGGTTGGGGGGGTGATCCCGGGGAGCTGTTTTTT.

The chain is built from TRBV28 and TRBJ2-5; 11 bases fit TRBD2. The trim removed 6 bases at V and 9 bases at J, leaving 9 bases unmatched. CDR1 is MDHEN, CDR2 SYDVKM, per germline. The CDR3 contains 14 residues. The CDR3: CASSPGTSGSPQYF. The CDR3 nucleotides read TGTGCCAGCAGCCCTGGGACTAGCGGTTCGCCCCAGTACTTC.

The chain links TRBV28 to TRBJ2-1; the D gene could be TRBD1 or TRBD2 (5 bases each). CDR3 length equals 16 residues. Trimming cost V 1 base and J 5 bases, with 15 bases left between them. Per germline, CDR1 MDHEN and CDR2 SYDVKM. The CDR3 bases are TGTGCCAGCAGTTTATCCGAGGGATGGGGACACAATGAGCAGTTCTTC. Its protein product is CASSLSEGWGHNEQFF.

This chain uses TRBV7-9 with TRBJ1-4; D unresolved. Trimming removed 5 bases at V and 8 bases at J, with 21 bases between. The CDR3 sequence is 16 residues long. Per the germline V gene, CDR1 is SEHNR and CDR2 is FQNEAQ (reference sequence). For the CDR3, the DNA is TGTGCCAGCAGCCCCCCGCCAGTCGCGGTCCGAGAAAAACTGTTTTTT. It is translated as CASSPPPVAVREKLFF.

The V and J genes are TRBV9 and TRBJ2-1; D unresolved. The V end lost 3 bases, the J end lost 6 bases, and 7 bases lay between the germline ends. This CDR3 is built from 12 residues. Germline V gives CDR1 SGDLS, CDR2 YYNGEE. CDR3 sequence: CASSETSNEQFF. DNA for the CDR3: TGTGCCAGCAGCGAAACGAGCAATGAGCAGTTCTTC.

This clone was found a few times. The CDR3 here is CASSYEDPGYTF. The CDR3 DNA follows: TGTGCCAGCAGCTACGAAGACCCTGGCTACACCTTC. This chain connects TRBV7-9 to TRBJ1-2; D uncertain. The germline CDR1 and CDR2 sequences are SEHNR and FQNEAQ (reference sequence). V lost 4 bases and J lost 7, with 10 bases in between. The CDR3 covers 12 residues.

V and J are TRBV15 and TRBJ1-2, with D possibly TRBD1 on 5 matching bases. Deletions cut 3 bases from V and 7 bases from J, with 12 bases between. The CDR3 is made up of 13 amino acids. Germline V gene sequence: CDR1 LNHNV, CDR2 YYDKDF (reference sequence). This CDR3 reads CATSSGQTTGYTF. The CDR3 DNA reads as TGTGCCACCAGCAGCGGACAAACGACTGGCTACACCTTC.

The chain uses TRBV14 and TRBJ2-1; no definite D call. V lost 3 bases and J lost 4, with 10 bases in between. Germline V CDR1 and CDR2: SGHDN, FVKESK. CDR3 length: 14 residues. CDR3 amino acids: CASSHSRLYNEQFF. CDR3 nucleotide sequence: TGTGCCAGCAGCCACTCACGGCTATACAATGAGCAGTTCTTC.

This clone was recorded only once. The chain carries TRBV4-3 and TRBJ2-1, with D possibly TRBD1 on 5 matching bases. CDR3 size: 15 residues. The germline gives CDR1 LGHNA, CDR2 YSLEER. The V end lost 5 bases, the J end lost 4 bases, and 15 bases lay between the germline ends. CDR3 nucleotides: TGCGCCAGCAGCTCCATCCAGGGCGAATACAATGAGCAGTTCTTC. It translates to CASSSIQGEYNEQFF.

The chain has TRBV7-3 and TRBJ2-7; 8 positions match TRBD1. J gave up 5 bases and V 3 bases, and 9 bases lay outside the gene matches. This CDR3 is built from 15 residues. From germline, CDR1 is SGHTA and CDR2 FQGTGA. The DNA for the CDR3 is TGTGCCAGCAGCTTCCGCCCGACAGGGGCCCACGAGCAGTACTTC. Amino acids: CASSFRPTGAHEQYF.

Only one count was recorded for this clone. This chain's CDR3 is CASSLIGFSYEQYF. DNA of the CDR3: TGTGCCAGCAGTTTAATCGGGTTTTCCTACGAGCAGTACTTC. The V call is TRBV28, the J call TRBJ2-7; D gene uncertain. Trimming pared 2 bases from V and 1 base from J, leaving 9 bases between. This CDR3 has 14 amino acids. Germline V gene data show CDR1 as MDHEN and CDR2 as SYDVKM. Based on the CDR3 plus reference TRBV28 and TRBJ2-7, the full variable domain is DVKVTQSSRYLVKRTGEKVFLECVQDMDHENMFWYRQDPGLGLRLIYFSYDVKMKEKGDIPEGYSVSREKKERFSLILESASTNQTSMYLCASSLIGFSYEQYFGPGTRLTVT.

The chain couples TRBV7-9 to TRBJ1-4; D call uncertain. Germline CDR1 and CDR2: SEHNR and FQNEAQ (reference sequence). V dropped 1 base and J dropped 8 bases, with 11 bases sitting between them. The CDR3 totals 14 residues. The CDR3 sequence: CASSLDASWEKLFF. The CDR3 nucleotides are TGTGCCAGCAGCTTAGACGCATCCTGGGAAAAACTGTTTTTT.

The chain combines TRBV28 with TRBJ2-7; the match to TRBD2 covers 9 bases. The CDR3 has 14 residues. V was pared by 6 bases and J by 4 bases, with 7 bases of the junction left unmatched. The germline V gene has CDR1 MDHEN and CDR2 SYDVKM. CDR3 sequence (DNA): TGTGCCAGCAGCCGCACTAGCGGGCAATACGAGCAGTACTTC. Residues: CASSRTSGQYEQYF.

The chain uses TRBV29-1 and TRBJ2-4; TRBD1 might be the D (7 bases). In germline, CDR1 is SQVTM, CDR2 ANQGSEA. V lost 5 bases, J lost 16 bases, and 18 bases lay in between. The CDR3 length is 11 residues. DNA of the CDR3: TGCAGCGTTCGACAGGGAGGCTCGAACTACTTC. Translation: CSVRQGGSNYF.

The chain carries TRBV30 and TRBJ2-1; no clear D gene. V gave up 5 bases and J gave up 0 bases, with 11 bases separating them. The CDR3 extends over 14 amino acids. The germline V gene encodes CDR1 GTSNPN and CDR2 SVGIG (reference sequence). CDR3 DNA sequence: TGTGCCTGGCCAAACTGGAGCTCCTACAATGAGCAGTTCTTC. Translating gives CAWPNWSSYNEQFF.